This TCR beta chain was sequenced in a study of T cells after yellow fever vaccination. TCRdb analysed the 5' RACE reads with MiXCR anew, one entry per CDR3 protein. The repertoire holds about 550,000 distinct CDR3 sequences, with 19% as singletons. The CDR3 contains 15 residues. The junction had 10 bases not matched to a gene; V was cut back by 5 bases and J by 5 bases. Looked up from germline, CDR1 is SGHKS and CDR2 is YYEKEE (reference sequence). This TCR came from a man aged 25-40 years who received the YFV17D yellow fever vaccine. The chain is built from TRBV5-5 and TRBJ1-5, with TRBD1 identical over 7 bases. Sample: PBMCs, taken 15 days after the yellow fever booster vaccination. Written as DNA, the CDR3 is TGTGCCAGCAGTTATGTTTGGGACAGCGATCAGCCCCAGCATTTT. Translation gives CASSYVWDSDQPQHF.